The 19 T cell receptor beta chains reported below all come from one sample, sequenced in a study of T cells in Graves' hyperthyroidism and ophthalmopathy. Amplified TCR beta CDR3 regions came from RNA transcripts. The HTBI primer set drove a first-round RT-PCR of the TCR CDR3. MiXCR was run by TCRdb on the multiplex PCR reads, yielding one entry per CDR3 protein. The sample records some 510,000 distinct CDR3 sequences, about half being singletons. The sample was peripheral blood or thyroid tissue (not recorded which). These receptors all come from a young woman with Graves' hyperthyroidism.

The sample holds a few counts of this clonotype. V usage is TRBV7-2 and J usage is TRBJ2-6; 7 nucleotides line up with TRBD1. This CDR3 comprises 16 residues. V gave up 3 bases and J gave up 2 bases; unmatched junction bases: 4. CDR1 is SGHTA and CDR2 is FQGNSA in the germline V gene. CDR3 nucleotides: TGTGCCAGCAGCTTCACAGGGGCAACTGGGGCCAACGTCCTGACTTTC. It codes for CASSFTGATGANVLTF.

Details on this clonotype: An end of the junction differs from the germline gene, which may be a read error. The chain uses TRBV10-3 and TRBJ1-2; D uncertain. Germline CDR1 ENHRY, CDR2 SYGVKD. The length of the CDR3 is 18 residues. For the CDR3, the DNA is TGTGCCAGCAGTTACCTCGCTGTCGGGTATAAGAGTAACTATGGCTACACCTTC. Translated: CASSYLAVGYKSNYGYTF.

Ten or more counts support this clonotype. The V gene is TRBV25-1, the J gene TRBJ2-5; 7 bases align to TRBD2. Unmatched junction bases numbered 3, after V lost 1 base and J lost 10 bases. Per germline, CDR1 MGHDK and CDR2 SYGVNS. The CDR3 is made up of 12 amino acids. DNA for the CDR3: TGTGCCAGCAGTGAATTTGGGAGGGGCCAGTACTTC. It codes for CASSEFGRGQYF.

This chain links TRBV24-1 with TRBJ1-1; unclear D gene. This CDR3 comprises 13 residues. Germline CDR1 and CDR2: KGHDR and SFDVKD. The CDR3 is CAPKSGSNTEAFF. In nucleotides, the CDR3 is TGTGCTCCGAAATCTGGGTCGAACACTGAAGCTTTCTTT.

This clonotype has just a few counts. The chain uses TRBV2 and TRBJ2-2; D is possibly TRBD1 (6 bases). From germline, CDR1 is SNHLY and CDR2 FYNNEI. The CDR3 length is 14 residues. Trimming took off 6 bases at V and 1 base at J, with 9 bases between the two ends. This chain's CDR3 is CASRWTENTGELFF. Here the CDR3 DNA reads TGTGCCAGCAGATGGACAGAGAACACCGGGGAGCTGTTTTTT.

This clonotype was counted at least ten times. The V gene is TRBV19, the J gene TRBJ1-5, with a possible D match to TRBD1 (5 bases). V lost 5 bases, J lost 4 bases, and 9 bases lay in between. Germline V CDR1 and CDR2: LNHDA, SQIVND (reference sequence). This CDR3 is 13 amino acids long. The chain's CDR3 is CASSLPGNQPQHF. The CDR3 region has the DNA TGTGCCAGTAGTCTTCCAGGGAATCAGCCCCAGCATTTT.

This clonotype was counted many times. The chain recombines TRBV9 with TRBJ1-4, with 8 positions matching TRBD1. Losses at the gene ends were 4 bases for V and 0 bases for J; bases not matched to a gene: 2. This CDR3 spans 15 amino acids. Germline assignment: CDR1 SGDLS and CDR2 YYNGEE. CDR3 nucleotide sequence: TGTGCCAGCAGCTCGGGACAGGCAACTAATGAAAAACTGTTTTTT. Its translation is CASSSGQATNEKLFF.

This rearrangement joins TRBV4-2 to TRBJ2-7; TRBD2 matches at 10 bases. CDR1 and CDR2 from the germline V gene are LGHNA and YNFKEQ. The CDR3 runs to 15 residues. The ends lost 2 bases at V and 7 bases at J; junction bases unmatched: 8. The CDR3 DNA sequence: TGTGCCAGCAGCCAACACTCTAGCGGGAGTGGTGAGCAGTACTTC. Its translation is CASSQHSSGSGEQYF.

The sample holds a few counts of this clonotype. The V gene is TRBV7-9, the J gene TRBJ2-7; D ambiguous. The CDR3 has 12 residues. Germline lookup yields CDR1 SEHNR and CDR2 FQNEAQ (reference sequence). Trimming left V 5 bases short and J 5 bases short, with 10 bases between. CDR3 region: CASSQLSDEQYF. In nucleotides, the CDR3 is TGTGCCAGCAGCCAGTTAAGTGACGAGCAGTACTTC. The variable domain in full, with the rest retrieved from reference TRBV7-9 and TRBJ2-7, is DTGVSQNPRHKITKRGQNVTFRCDPISEHNRLYWYRQTLGQGPEFLTYFQNEAQLEKSRLLSDRFSAERPKGSFSTLEIQRTEQGDSAMYLCASSQLSDEQYFGPGTRLTVT.

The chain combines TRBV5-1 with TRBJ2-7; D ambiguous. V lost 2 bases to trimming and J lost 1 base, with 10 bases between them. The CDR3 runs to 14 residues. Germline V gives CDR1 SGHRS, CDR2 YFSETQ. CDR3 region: CASSFELPSYEQYF. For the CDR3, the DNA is TGCGCCAGCAGCTTTGAACTACCTTCCTACGAGCAGTACTTC.

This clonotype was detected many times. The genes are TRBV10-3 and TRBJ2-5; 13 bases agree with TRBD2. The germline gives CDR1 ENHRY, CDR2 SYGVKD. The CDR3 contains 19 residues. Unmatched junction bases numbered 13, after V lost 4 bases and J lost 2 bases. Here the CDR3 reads CAISGSGTSGTKGQETQYF. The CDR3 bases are TGTGCCATCAGTGGGTCCGGGACTAGCGGGACAAAGGGACAAGAGACCCAGTACTTC.

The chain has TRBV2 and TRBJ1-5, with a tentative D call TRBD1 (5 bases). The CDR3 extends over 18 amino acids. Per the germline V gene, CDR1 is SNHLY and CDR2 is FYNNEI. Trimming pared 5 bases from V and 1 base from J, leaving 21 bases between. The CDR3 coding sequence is TGTGCCAGCAGTTACTCGATGAGGGGAACATGGAGCAATCAGCCCCAGCATTTT. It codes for CASSYSMRGTWSNQPQHF. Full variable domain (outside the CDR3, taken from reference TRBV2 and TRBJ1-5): EPEVTQTPSHQVTQMGQEVILRCVPISNHLYFYWYRQILGQKVEFLVSFYNNEISEKSEIFDDQFSVERPDGSNFTLKIRSTKLEDSAMYFCASSYSMRGTWSNQPQHFGDGTRLSIL.

The DNA of the CDR3 is TGTGCCAGCAGCCGAAGGACAGGGGGCTCCGGAGGCTACGAGCAGTACTTC. Translation gives CASSRRTGGSGGYEQYF. V and J are TRBV7-9 and TRBJ2-7, with 11 bases matching TRBD1. The CDR3 sequence is 17 residues long. The germline gives CDR1 SEHNR, CDR2 FQNEAQ (reference sequence). V was clipped by 5 bases and J by 3 bases; unmatched bases: 12.

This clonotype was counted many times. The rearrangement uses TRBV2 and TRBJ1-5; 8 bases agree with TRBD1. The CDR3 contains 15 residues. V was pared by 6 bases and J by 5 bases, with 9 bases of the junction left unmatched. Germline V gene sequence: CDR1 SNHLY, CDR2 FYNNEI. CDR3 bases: TGTGCCAGCAGGCATACAGGGGGAAACGATCAGCCCCAGCATTTT. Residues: CASRHTGGNDQPQHF.

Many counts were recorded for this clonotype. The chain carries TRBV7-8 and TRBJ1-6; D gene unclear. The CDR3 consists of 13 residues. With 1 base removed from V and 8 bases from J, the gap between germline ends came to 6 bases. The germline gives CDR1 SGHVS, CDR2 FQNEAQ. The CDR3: CASSLDWDSPLHF. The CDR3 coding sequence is TGTGCCAGCAGCTTAGATTGGGATTCACCCCTCCACTTT.

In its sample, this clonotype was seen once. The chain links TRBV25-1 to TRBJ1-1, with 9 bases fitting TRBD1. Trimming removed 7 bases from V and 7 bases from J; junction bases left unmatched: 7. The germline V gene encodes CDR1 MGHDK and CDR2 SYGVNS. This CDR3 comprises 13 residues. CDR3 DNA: TGTGCCAGCAACGTAGGACAGGGGTTTGAAGCTTTCTTT. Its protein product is CASNVGQGFEAFF.

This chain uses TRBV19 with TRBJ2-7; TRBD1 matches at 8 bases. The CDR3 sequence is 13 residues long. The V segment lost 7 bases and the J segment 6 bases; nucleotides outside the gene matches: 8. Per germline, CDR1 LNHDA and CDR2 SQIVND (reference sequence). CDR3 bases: TGTGCCAGTACCCAGGACAGGGTCACCGAGCAGTACTTC. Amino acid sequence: CASTQDRVTEQYF.

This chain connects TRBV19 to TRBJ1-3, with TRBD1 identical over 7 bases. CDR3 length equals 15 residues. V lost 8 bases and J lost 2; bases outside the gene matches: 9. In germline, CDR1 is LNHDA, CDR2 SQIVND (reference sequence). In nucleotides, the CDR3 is TGTGCCAGTTTACCGGGACAGAGAACTGGAAACACCATATATTTT. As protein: CASLPGQRTGNTIYF.

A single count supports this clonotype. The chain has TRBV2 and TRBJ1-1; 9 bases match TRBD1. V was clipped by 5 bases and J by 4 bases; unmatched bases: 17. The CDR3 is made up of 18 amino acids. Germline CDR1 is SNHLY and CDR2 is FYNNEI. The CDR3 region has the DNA TGTGCCAGCAGTACTACTCGGGGACATGGGACAGGGAGCACTGAAGCTTTCTTT. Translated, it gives CASSTTRGHGTGSTEAFF.